These 10 T cell receptor beta chains originate from one sample sequenced in a study of T-cell reconstitution after alpha-beta-depleted transplantation in children. Preparation of the TCRbeta library involved a method that used unique molecular identifiers. TCRdb recomputed calls from the PCR reads with MiXCR, one row per CDR3 protein. The sample yields 450,000 to 600,000 distinct CDR3 sequences, 32% seen once. This material consisted of PBMCs from the stem cell graft donor, taken from the stem cell graft. These receptors were taken from a human donor who donated a stem cell graft to a child with aplastic anemia.

This clonotype showed up just a few times. V and J are TRBV6-5 and TRBJ2-7; D assignment may be TRBD1 or TRBD2 (5 bases each). The CDR3 sequence is 14 residues long. V was clipped by 2 bases and J by 4 bases, with 12 bases between them. The germline V gene has CDR1 MNHEY and CDR2 SVGAGI. The CDR3 sequence: CASSYRRDLYEQYF. CDR3 nucleotides: TGTGCCAGCAGTTACCGCAGGGACCTTTACGAGCAGTACTTC.

The V call is TRBV5-1, the J call TRBJ2-2; 7 nucleotides match TRBD2. The CDR3 runs 18 residues. Germline trimming cut 2 bases from V and 5 bases from J; bases unmatched to any gene: 15. The V gene's germline CDR1 is SGHRS and CDR2 YFSETQ. In DNA, the CDR3 is TGCGCCAGCAGCTTTGTGGGGCGCGCGGGAGCTGGTACCGGGGAGCTGTTTTTT. Protein: CASSFVGRAGAGTGELFF.

This rearrangement joins TRBV29-1 to TRBJ2-1; 13 nucleotides align to TRBD2. The V gene end was trimmed by 7 bases and the J gene end by 7 bases; junction bases not matched to a gene: 10. CDR1 and CDR2 (germline): SQVTM, ANQGSEA. The CDR3 runs 15 residues. The DNA of the CDR3 is TGCAGCGACGGAAGACTAGCGGGAGGTCGGAATGAGCAGTTCTTC. Translated, it gives CSDGRLAGGRNEQFF.

This chain joins TRBV6-2 or TRBV6-3 and TRBJ1-5; weak D call: TRBD1 (5 bases). CDR1 and CDR2 from the germline V gene are MNHEY and SVGEGT. V was clipped by 5 bases and J by 6 bases, with 20 bases between them. The CDR3 loop spans 16 amino acids. The CDR3 region has the DNA TGTGCCAGCAGTCTCGGCGGAGGGGCGGCAATTCAGCCCCAGCATTTT. This encodes CASSLGGGAAIQPQHF.

The chain employs TRBV5-5 and TRBJ2-1, with 14 bases that match TRBD2. The J segment lost 5 bases and the V segment lost 4 bases, leaving 5 bases of the junction unmatched. CDR3 length: 16 residues. CDR1 is SGHKS, CDR2 YYEKEE, per germline (reference sequence). The CDR3 reads CASSAGLAGAHNEQFF. DNA of the CDR3: TGTGCCAGCAGCGCGGGACTAGCGGGAGCCCACAATGAGCAGTTCTTC.

The chain joins TRBV6-2 or TRBV6-3 to TRBJ2-5; the D gene is possibly TRBD2 (6 bases). The germline V gene encodes CDR1 MNHEY and CDR2 SVGEGT. CDR3 length: 14 residues. V lost 5 bases, J lost 5 bases, and 15 bases lay in between. The CDR3 DNA follows: TGTGCCAGCAGTCGGACTAACGGAGTGGAGACCCAGTACTTC. Residues: CASSRTNGVETQYF.

The J gene is TRBJ2-4, the V gene TRBV29-1; D not resolved. The V gene's germline CDR1 is SQVTM and CDR2 ANQGSEA. This CDR3 region has 13 residues. The V gene lost 5 bases and the J gene lost 0 bases, with 8 bases spanning the gap. The CDR3 region has the DNA TGCAGCGTTCTGCCTATAGCCAAAAACATTCAGTACTTC. This codes for CSVLPIAKNIQYF.

V gene TRBV7-8 combines with J gene TRBJ2-3; the D gene is possibly TRBD2 (6 bases). The CDR3 length is 15 residues. Between the trimmed V and J ends, which lost 7 bases and 6 bases, there was a span of 20 bases. The V gene's germline CDR1 is SGHVS and CDR2 FQNEAQ. The CDR3 region is CASKYGTLAIDTQYF. The CDR3 coding sequence is TGTGCCAGCAAATACGGGACTCTAGCAATCGATACGCAGTATTTT.

In this sample, this clonotype turned up a few times. This chain connects TRBV12-3 or TRBV12-4 to TRBJ2-7; 10 nucleotides match TRBD1. With V trimmed by 4 bases and J by 5 bases, 2 bases remained unmatched. The CDR3 is 13 amino acids. The chain's CDR3 is CASSYGQGDEQYV. CDR3 coding DNA: TGTGCCAGCAGTTACGGACAGGGGGACGAGCAGTACGTC.

This clonotype showed up many times. The chain joins TRBV12-3 or TRBV12-4 to TRBJ2-1, with unresolved D. The CDR3 spans 12 residues. Trimming removed 3 bases from V and 6 bases from J, with 6 bases in between. In DNA, the CDR3 is TGTGCCAGCAGTTTTTCCGGCAATGAGCAGTTCTTC. Protein product: CASSFSGNEQFF.